One and the same sample provided the 5 T cell receptor beta chains below, sequenced in a study of spatial heterogeneity in lung cancer. General study results and limits: For expanded intratumoral alpha and beta TCRs, counts tracked tumor mutation counts.

Each CDR3 protein gets one entry after TCRdb re-called the 5' RACE reads with MiXCR. This table has around 21,000 distinct CDR3 sequences, approximately 2.5% appearing once. What these receptors recognize is not known. Time point of the sample: sample taken at primary tumor resection. The sample here was lung tumor tissue, taken at surgery. The receptors originated from a male donor with early-stage non-small cell lung cancer.

At least ten counts were recorded for this clonotype. The chain couples TRBV29-1 to TRBJ2-2; possible D gene TRBD1, 6 bases. Per the germline V gene, CDR1 is SQVTM and CDR2 is ANQGSEA. CDR3 length: 15 amino acids. The ends were cut back, 5 bases at V and 4 bases at J, with 17 bases in the middle. CDR3 DNA sequence: TGCAGCGTTTCTAACAGGGAAGTCGGCACCGGGGAGCTGTTTTTT. This encodes CSVSNREVGTGELFF.

This clonotype appeared many times. The chain is built from TRBV6-2 or TRBV6-3 and TRBJ1-1; D is possibly TRBD1 (6 bases). Trimming took 5 bases from V and 0 from J, leaving 19 bases between them. The CDR3 contains 17 residues. Germline values: CDR1 MNHEY, CDR2 SVGEGT. The DNA of the CDR3 is TGTGCCAGCAGTACGATTAGGACAGCACTCATGAACACTGAAGCTTTCTTT. This codes for CASSTIRTALMNTEAFF.

This clonotype was observed many times. The chain joins TRBV19 to TRBJ1-5, with 8 bases lining up with TRBD1. This CDR3 has 14 amino acids. The V gene's germline CDR1 is LNHDA and CDR2 SQIVND (reference sequence). Trimming cost V 5 bases and J 6 bases; bases outside gene matches: 6. The CDR3, as DNA: TGTGCCAGTAGTTCCGGACAGGGAGGTCAGCCCCAGCATTTT. Translation: CASSSGQGGQPQHF. Full variable domain (rest looked up from reference TRBV19 and TRBJ1-5): DGGITQSPKYLFRKEGQNVTLSCEQNLNHDAMYWYRQDPGQGLRLIYYSQIVNDFQKGDIAEGYSVSREKKESFPLTVTSAQKNPTAFYLCASSSGQGGQPQHFGDGTRLSIL.

This clonotype was seen ten or more times. V and J are TRBV6-2 or TRBV6-3 and TRBJ2-7; D gene uncertain. The V end lost 2 bases, the J end lost 2 bases, and 7 bases lay between the germline ends. This CDR3 comprises 13 residues. Germline loops: CDR1 MNHEY, CDR2 SVGEGT. The CDR3 DNA is TGTGCCAGCAGTTACAACTCACCCTACGAGCAGTACTTC. Amino acid sequence: CASSYNSPYEQYF.

This clonotype showed up many times. The chain has TRBV3-1 and TRBJ1-5; the match to TRBD1 covers 10 bases. J was trimmed by 2 bases and V by 6 bases; bases with no gene match: 1. CDR3 length equals 14 residues. In germline, CDR1 is LGHDT, CDR2 YNNKEL (reference sequence). The CDR3 protein is CASRGQGRNQPQHF. The CDR3 nucleotides read TGTGCCAGCAGGGGACAGGGGCGCAATCAGCCCCAGCATTTT. The entire variable domain, with the rest obtained from reference TRBV3-1 and TRBJ1-5, is as follows: DTAVSQTPKYLVTQMGNDKSIKCEQNLGHDTMYWYKQDSKKFLKIMFSYNNKELIINETVPNRFSPKSPDKAHLNLHINSLELGDSAVYFCASRGQGRNQPQHFGDGTRLSIL.